This entry lists 11 T cell receptor beta chains sequenced from one sample in a study of blood T cell repertoires in COVID-19. Produced via immunoSEQ multiplex PCR; TCRdb's table is partial and in-frame only. The table has 330,000 or so clones, roughly 90% seen once. The sample consisted of peripheral blood. The receptors shown here come from a man younger than 40 with COVID-19, enrolled during active disease.

The gene calls are TRBV15 and TRBJ1-1, with D uncertain. Trimming pared 3 bases from V and 6 bases from J, leaving 14 bases between. CDR1 LNHNV and CDR2 YYDKDF come from the germline V gene (reference sequence). This CDR3 contains 14 residues. CDR3 DNA sequence: TGTGCCACCAGCAGGGAGGCGGGTGGCGCTGAAGCTTTCTTT. Its translation: CATSREAGGAEAFF.

The J gene is TRBJ2-3, the V gene TRBV20-1; TRBD2 aligns across 9 bases. CDR3 length: 16 amino acids. Germline values: CDR1 DFQATT, CDR2 SNEGSKA (reference sequence). Trimming took 3 bases from V and 0 from J; bases not matched to a gene: 7. The CDR3 loop is CSASGLAGHSTDTQYF. Written as DNA, the CDR3 is TGCAGTGCTAGTGGGCTAGCGGGACATAGCACAGATACGCAGTATTTT.

This rearrangement joins TRBV5-6 to TRBJ1-4, with TRBD1 matching 9 bases. The V gene end was trimmed by 2 bases and the J gene end by 2 bases; junction bases not matched to a gene: 4. Per the germline V gene, CDR1 is SGHDT and CDR2 is YYEEEE. The CDR3 is made up of 16 amino acids. The CDR3 loop is CASSLQGAATNEKLFF. The CDR3 DNA follows: TGTGCCAGCAGCTTACAGGGGGCTGCGACTAATGAAAAACTGTTTTTT.

The rearrangement uses TRBV7-2 and TRBJ2-7; maybe TRBD1 (7 bases). V was clipped by 1 base and J by 4 bases, with 17 bases between them. The CDR3 is made up of 16 amino acids. The germline CDR1 and CDR2 sequences are SGHTA and FQGNSA. The CDR3 loop reads CASSLGGQGGLYEQYF. The CDR3 DNA sequence: TGTGCCAGCAGCTTAGGGGGTCAGGGGGGCCTTTACGAGCAGTACTTC.

The J gene is TRBJ2-5, the V gene TRBV6-1; D possibly corresponds to TRBD2 (6 bases). Trimming took off 2 bases at V and 5 bases at J, with 15 bases between the two ends. Per the germline V gene, CDR1 is MNHNS and CDR2 is SASEGT. The CDR3 covers 15 residues. CDR3 coding DNA: TGTGCCAGCAGTGAACTCTGGGGGGACCGGGAGACCCAGTACTTC. Protein product: CASSELWGDRETQYF.

The V and J genes are TRBV11-2 and TRBJ2-3, with D unclear. Trimming pared 8 bases from V and 9 bases from J, leaving 12 bases between. CDR1 is SGHAT and CDR2 is FQNNGV in the germline V gene. There are 11 residues in the CDR3. DNA of the CDR3: TGTGCCAGCCGGCACATGGAGACGCAGTATTTT. It yields the protein CASRHMETQYF.

J is TRBJ2-7 and V is TRBV6-5, with 8 bases matching TRBD2. Looked up from germline, CDR1 is MNHEY and CDR2 is SVGAGI. CDR3 size: 14 residues. The V and J ends lost 7 bases and 3 bases, in that order; junction bases with no gene match: 8. The CDR3 protein is CASTSREGVYEQYF. CDR3 DNA: TGTGCCAGCACCTCCCGGGAGGGCGTCTACGAGCAGTACTTC.

J is TRBJ1-5 and V is TRBV2; maybe TRBD1 (5 bases). Per germline, CDR1 SNHLY and CDR2 FYNNEI. V was clipped by 4 bases and J by 7 bases, with 8 bases between them. There are 12 residues in the CDR3. The CDR3: CASSVRGQPQHF. The CDR3, as DNA: TGTGCCAGCAGTGTTCGGGGGCAGCCCCAGCATTTT.

The V and J genes are TRBV19 and TRBJ1-2, with 8 bases aligning to TRBD1. Germline V CDR1 and CDR2: LNHDA, SQIVND (reference sequence). CDR3 size: 14 residues. V gave up 4 bases and J gave up 4 bases; unmatched junction bases: 5. CDR3 nucleotide sequence: TGTGCCAGTAGTACCTTGGACAGGGCCTATGGCTACACCTTC. Encoded protein: CASSTLDRAYGYTF.

V gene TRBV18 combines with J gene TRBJ2-7; TRBD1 aligns across 10 bases. The V gene's germline CDR1 is KGHSH and CDR2 LQKENI. The CDR3 sequence is 16 residues long. The V gene end was trimmed by 3 bases and the J gene end by 3 bases; junction bases not matched to a gene: 8. CDR3 sequence (DNA): TGTGCCAGCTCACCCTCGACAGGGGGCGGTAGCTACGAGCAGTACTTC. Translation: CASSPSTGGGSYEQYF.

This CDR3 is CASSYRSAGNTEAFF. As DNA, the CDR3 is TGTGCCAGCAGTTATAGATCAGCAGGGAACACTGAAGCTTTCTTT. The chain joins TRBV6-5 to TRBJ1-1; D uncertain. The CDR3 is 15 amino acids. Trimming took 3 bases from V and 1 from J, leaving 12 bases between them. Germline V gene sequence: CDR1 MNHEY, CDR2 SVGAGI.